Below, 5 T cell receptor beta chains from the same sample are listed, as sequenced in a study of cytomegalovirus exposure and HLA in healthy donors. PCR involved 60 Vbeta and 13 Jbeta primers. Some clones are missing from TCRdb's copy, which holds only in-frame ones; the method was immunoSEQ multiplex PCR. Of roughly 100,000 clones in the sample, about 13% were seen once. The sequenced sample consisted of PBMCs. These receptors were obtained from a man aged 35-49 years in good health and CMV-seropositive.

This clone has a handful of counts. The chain joins TRBV2 to TRBJ2-7, with 7 bases that match TRBD1. From germline, CDR1 is SNHLY and CDR2 FYNNEI. This CDR3 is 12 amino acids long. V gave up 4 bases and J gave up 5 bases; unmatched junction bases: 2. The chain's CDR3 is CASSVQGNEQYF. CDR3 nucleotide sequence: TGTGCCAGCAGTGTACAGGGGAACGAGCAGTACTTC.

This clone was observed a few times. The chain uses TRBV5-6 and TRBJ2-3, with a tentative D call TRBD1 (5 bases). The CDR3 loop spans 11 amino acids. Germline CDR1 is SGHDT and CDR2 is YYEEEE. V dropped 4 bases and J dropped 6 bases, with 6 bases sitting between them. The CDR3 region is CASSQGDTQYF. In DNA, the CDR3 is TGTGCCAGCAGCCAGGGTGATACGCAGTATTTT. Filled out from reference TRBV5-6 and TRBJ2-3, the complete variable domain reads DAGVTQSPTHLIKTRGQQVTLRCSPKSGHDTVSWYQQALGQGPQFIFQYYEEEERQRGNFPDRFSGHQFPNYSSELNVNALLLGDSALYLCASSQGDTQYFGPGTRLTVL.

The CDR3: CASSRGGPAGTEAFF. The CDR3 region has the DNA TGTGCCAGCAGCCGGGGTGGGCCAGCGGGCACTGAAGCTTTCTTT. J is TRBJ1-1 and V is TRBV7-9; D remains unclear. CDR1 is SEHNR and CDR2 is FQNEAQ in the germline V gene (reference sequence). The CDR3 consists of 15 residues. V dropped 5 bases and J dropped 4 bases, with 17 bases sitting between them.

The chain uses TRBV10-3 and TRBJ2-1; D might be TRBD1 (6 bases). Germline V gene sequence: CDR1 ENHRY, CDR2 SYGVKD. V lost 6 bases, J lost 7 bases, and 16 bases lay in between. The CDR3 contains 14 residues. The DNA for the CDR3 is TGTGCCATCAGCCGGGACGGAAGGGGGAATGAGCAGTTCTTC. This encodes CAISRDGRGNEQFF.

The V gene is TRBV7-9, the J gene TRBJ1-5; D uncertain. Trimming took 3 bases from V and 0 from J, leaving 3 bases between them. The length of the CDR3 is 13 residues. In germline, CDR1 is SEHNR, CDR2 FQNEAQ (reference sequence). CDR3 DNA sequence: TGTGCCAGCAGCTTCAATAGCAATCAGCCCCAGCATTTT. As protein: CASSFNSNQPQHF.